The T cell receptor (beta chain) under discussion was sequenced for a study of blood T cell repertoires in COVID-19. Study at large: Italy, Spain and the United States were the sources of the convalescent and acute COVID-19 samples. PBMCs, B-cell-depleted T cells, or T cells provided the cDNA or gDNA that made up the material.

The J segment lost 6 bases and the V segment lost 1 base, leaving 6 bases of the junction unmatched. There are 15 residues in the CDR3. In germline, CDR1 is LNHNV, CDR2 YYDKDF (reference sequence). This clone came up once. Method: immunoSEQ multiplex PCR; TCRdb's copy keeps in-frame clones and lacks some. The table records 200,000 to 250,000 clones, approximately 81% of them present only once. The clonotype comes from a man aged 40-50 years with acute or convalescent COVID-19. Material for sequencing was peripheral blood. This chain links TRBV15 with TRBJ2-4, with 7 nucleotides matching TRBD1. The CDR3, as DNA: TGTGCCACCAGCAGAGCCGTACAGGGGCGAAACATTCAGTACTTC. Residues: CATSRAVQGRNIQYF.